The rows below give T cell receptor beta chains drawn from one sample of a study of T cell responses to AZD1222 COVID-19 vaccine. Libraries were prepared by immunoSEQ multiplex PCR; TCRdb keeps only in-frame clonotypes and omits some of them. There are around 140,000 clones in the sample; about 91% occur only once, and around 1.9% lies in the top ten. The sample here was peripheral blood, taken 28 days after the second AZD1222 dose. The receptors were sampled from an adult who received the AZD1222 COVID-19 vaccine. Both conserved end residues are part of each CDR3. Each record gives: V gene, D gene, clone size, J gene, CDR3 protein, CDR3 DNA. A D gene is named only where the DNA matches it firmly. Clone size is stated in some rows and not others, as once, few, many or a class when expanded.

v_call: TRBV9
d_call: .
clone_size: .
j_call: TRBJ1-6
cdr3_aa: CASSVELLGRANSSPLHF
cdr3_nt: TGTGCCAGCAGCGTAGAACTCCTTGGCAGAGCAAACTCTTCACCCCTCCACTTT

v_call: TRBV18
d_call: .
clone_size: .
j_call: TRBJ2-7
cdr3_aa: CASSRPAGLSYEQYF
cdr3_nt: TGTGCCAGCTCCCGACCTGCGGGACTCTCGTACGAGCAGTACTTC

v_call: TRBV4-1
d_call: .
clone_size: few
j_call: TRBJ1-1
cdr3_aa: CASSPSREGILFGPPEAFF
cdr3_nt: TGCGCCAGCAGCCCCTCTCGCGAGGGGATTCTGTTTGGACCTCCTGAAGCTTTCTTT

v_call: TRBV12-3/TRBV12-4
d_call: .
clone_size: .
j_call: TRBJ1-3
cdr3_aa: CASSLIDTIYF
cdr3_nt: TGTGCCAGCAGTTTGATAGACACCATATATTTT

v_call: TRBV5-1
d_call: .
clone_size: .
j_call: TRBJ1-5
cdr3_aa: CASSLAGDRGQPQHF
cdr3_nt: TGCGCCAGCAGCCTTGCAGGGGATAGGGGTCAGCCCCAGCATTTT

v_call: TRBV28
d_call: .
clone_size: .
j_call: TRBJ1-3
cdr3_aa: CASSWRSSGNTIYF
cdr3_nt: TGTGCCAGCAGTTGGCGGTCCTCTGGAAACACCATATATTTT

v_call: TRBV30
d_call: TRBD1
clone_size: .
j_call: TRBJ1-2
cdr3_aa: CAWSVGGTGPNYGYTF
cdr3_nt: TGTGCCTGGAGTGTAGGAGGGACAGGGCCGAACTATGGCTACACCTTC

v_call: TRBV27
d_call: TRBD1
clone_size: .
j_call: TRBJ1-3
cdr3_aa: CASSPQPGQVFSGNTIYF
cdr3_nt: TGTGCCAGCAGTCCCCAACCGGGACAGGTTTTCTCTGGAAACACCATATATTTT

v_call: TRBV11-2
d_call: .
clone_size: .
j_call: TRBJ2-2
cdr3_aa: CASSLYSGAGELFF
cdr3_nt: TGTGCCAGCAGCTTATATTCGGGGGCAGGGGAGCTGTTTTTT

v_call: TRBV5-6
d_call: TRBD1
clone_size: .
j_call: TRBJ2-7
cdr3_aa: CASSWDRVFNEQYF
cdr3_nt: TGTGCCAGCAGCTGGGACAGGGTGTTTAACGAGCAGTACTTC

v_call: TRBV7-2
d_call: TRBD1
clone_size: .
j_call: TRBJ2-5
cdr3_aa: CASSTQGAGETQYF
cdr3_nt: TGTGCCAGCAGCACACAGGGGGCCGGGGAGACCCAGTACTTC

v_call: TRBV11-2
d_call: .
clone_size: .
j_call: TRBJ1-1
cdr3_aa: CASSLWWNTEAFF
cdr3_nt: TGTGCCAGCAGCTTATGGTGGAACACTGAAGCTTTCTTT

v_call: TRBV5-8
d_call: .
clone_size: .
j_call: TRBJ1-1
cdr3_aa: CASSLGWDTEAFF
cdr3_nt: TGTGCCAGCAGCTTAGGGTGGGACACTGAAGCTTTCTTT

v_call: TRBV5-5
d_call: .
clone_size: .
j_call: TRBJ1-2
cdr3_aa: CASSSLRRGRNGYTF
cdr3_nt: TGTGCCAGCAGCTCCCTTCGCAGGGGTAGGAATGGCTACACCTTC

v_call: TRBV18
d_call: .
clone_size: .
j_call: TRBJ2-3
cdr3_aa: CASSLTKQGASQYF
cdr3_nt: TGTGCCAGCTCATTAACTAAACAGGGCGCTTCGCAGTATTTT

v_call: TRBV7-9
d_call: .
clone_size: .
j_call: TRBJ2-3
cdr3_aa: CASSQLKGSRTDTQYF
cdr3_nt: TGTGCCAGCAGCCAACTTAAAGGGAGTCGCACAGATACGCAGTATTTT

v_call: TRBV30
d_call: .
clone_size: .
j_call: TRBJ2-5
cdr3_aa: CAWSGARGRPQETQYF
cdr3_nt: TGTGCCTGGAGTGGGGCACGCGGGCGGCCCCAGGAGACCCAGTACTTC

v_call: TRBV6-1
d_call: .
clone_size: .
j_call: TRBJ1-2
cdr3_aa: CASSEYGRVLNGYTF
cdr3_nt: TGTGCCAGCAGTGAATATGGAAGAGTACTTAATGGCTACACCTTC

v_call: TRBV5-1
d_call: TRBD2
clone_size: .
j_call: TRBJ2-1
cdr3_aa: CASSPGLASYNEQFF
cdr3_nt: TGCGCCAGCAGCCCCGGACTAGCGTCATACAATGAGCAGTTCTTC

v_call: TRBV7-9
d_call: TRBD1
clone_size: once
j_call: TRBJ1-1
cdr3_aa: CASSLRGTDNTEAFF
cdr3_nt: TGTGCCAGCAGCTTACGCGGGACAGACAACACTGAAGCTTTCTTT

v_call: TRBV5-1
d_call: .
clone_size: .
j_call: TRBJ1-2
cdr3_aa: CASSLGERLTNYGYTF
cdr3_nt: TGCGCCAGCAGCTTGGGGGAGCGGCTGACTAACTATGGCTACACCTTC

v_call: TRBV25-1
d_call: TRBD1
clone_size: few
j_call: TRBJ2-1
cdr3_aa: CASSESGQAYNEQFF
cdr3_nt: TGTGCCAGCAGTGAATCGGGACAGGCATACAATGAGCAGTTCTTC

v_call: TRBV10-3
d_call: .
clone_size: .
j_call: TRBJ1-4
cdr3_aa: CAISYQRGATNEKLFF
cdr3_nt: TGTGCCATCAGTTATCAGAGGGGAGCAACTAATGAAAAACTGTTTTTT

v_call: TRBV7-9
d_call: .
clone_size: .
j_call: TRBJ2-5
cdr3_aa: CASSPTIPRPETQYF
cdr3_nt: TGTGCCAGCAGCCCCACTATCCCCCGCCCGGAGACCCAGTACTTC

v_call: TRBV19
d_call: .
clone_size: .
j_call: TRBJ1-1
cdr3_aa: CASSIEPGNTEAFF
cdr3_nt: TGTGCCAGTAGTATAGAACCGGGGAACACTGAAGCTTTCTTT

v_call: TRBV7-9
d_call: .
clone_size: .
j_call: TRBJ1-3
cdr3_aa: CASSLIWTTGNTIYF
cdr3_nt: TGTGCCAGCAGCTTAATTTGGACGACTGGAAACACCATATATTTT

v_call: TRBV7-2
d_call: .
clone_size: .
j_call: TRBJ2-3
cdr3_aa: CASSPGLGPDTQYF
cdr3_nt: TGTGCCAGCAGCCCAGGCCTTGGCCCAGATACGCAGTATTTT

v_call: TRBV5-1
d_call: TRBD2
clone_size: .
j_call: TRBJ2-1
cdr3_aa: CASSTPLAGVYNEQFF
cdr3_nt: TGCGCCAGCAGCACACCACTAGCGGGAGTCTACAATGAGCAGTTCTTC

v_call: TRBV6-5
d_call: TRBD1
clone_size: .
j_call: TRBJ1-4
cdr3_aa: CASRRTGSEEKLFF
cdr3_nt: TGTGCCAGCAGAAGGACAGGGTCGGAAGAAAAACTGTTTTTT

v_call: TRBV2
d_call: .
clone_size: .
j_call: TRBJ2-1
cdr3_aa: CASSKGRSASAEQFF
cdr3_nt: TGTGCCAGCAGTAAGGGGAGGTCCGCGTCGGCCGAGCAGTTCTTC

v_call: TRBV5-5
d_call: TRBD2
clone_size: .
j_call: TRBJ2-3
cdr3_aa: CASSTGTSGSTDTQYF
cdr3_nt: TGTGCCAGCAGCACGGGGACTAGCGGGAGCACAGATACGCAGTATTTT

v_call: TRBV6-5
d_call: .
clone_size: .
j_call: TRBJ1-1
cdr3_aa: CASTSPGHTEAFF
cdr3_nt: TGTGCCAGCACCTCCCCGGGGCACACTGAAGCTTTCTTT

v_call: TRBV19
d_call: .
clone_size: .
j_call: TRBJ2-3
cdr3_aa: CASSGGGGDTQYF
cdr3_nt: TGTGCCAGTAGTGGGGGAGGGGGAGATACGCAGTATTTT

v_call: TRBV28
d_call: .
clone_size: .
j_call: TRBJ1-5
cdr3_aa: CASSSEGYRDSNQPQHF
cdr3_nt: TGTGCCAGCAGTTCAGAGGGATACAGGGATAGCAATCAGCCCCAGCATTTT

v_call: TRBV2
d_call: .
clone_size: .
j_call: TRBJ2-2
cdr3_aa: CASSEAAGELFF
cdr3_nt: TGTGCCAGCAGTGAAGCAGCCGGGGAGCTGTTTTTT

v_call: TRBV18
d_call: .
clone_size: .
j_call: TRBJ2-2
cdr3_aa: CASSTSTGELFF
cdr3_nt: TGTGCCAGCTCAACCTCCACCGGGGAGCTGTTTTTT

v_call: TRBV6-4
d_call: .
clone_size: few
j_call: TRBJ2-1
cdr3_aa: CASSETPPGGGGNEQFF
cdr3_nt: TGTGCCAGCAGTGAAACCCCCCCTGGGGGAGGGGGCAATGAGCAGTTCTTC

v_call: TRBV12-3/TRBV12-4
d_call: .
clone_size: .
j_call: TRBJ1-1
cdr3_aa: CASSLFGARRAFF
cdr3_nt: TGTGCCAGCAGTTTATTTGGGGCCCGGAGAGCTTTCTTT

v_call: TRBV28
d_call: .
clone_size: .
j_call: TRBJ1-1
cdr3_aa: CASSTPHGVAFF
cdr3_nt: TGTGCCAGCAGTACCCCCCACGGCGTAGCTTTCTTT

v_call: TRBV5-1
d_call: TRBD1
clone_size: .
j_call: TRBJ1-2
cdr3_aa: CASSWTGARFYGYTF
cdr3_nt: TGCGCCAGCAGCTGGACAGGGGCTAGATTCTATGGCTACACCTTC

v_call: TRBV28
d_call: .
clone_size: .
j_call: TRBJ1-1
cdr3_aa: CASSLSAGLNTEAFF
cdr3_nt: TGTGCCAGCAGTTTATCTGCGGGACTGAACACTGAAGCTTTCTTT

v_call: TRBV5-5
d_call: TRBD1
clone_size: once
j_call: TRBJ2-7
cdr3_aa: CASSERRQGWEQYF
cdr3_nt: TGTGCCAGCAGTGAAAGGCGACAGGGGTGGGAGCAGTACTTC

v_call: TRBV2
d_call: .
clone_size: .
j_call: TRBJ2-7
cdr3_aa: CASRVGRASSYEQYF
cdr3_nt: TGTGCCAGCAGAGTGGGCCGGGCCAGCTCCTACGAGCAGTACTTC

v_call: TRBV29-1
d_call: .
clone_size: .
j_call: TRBJ1-2
cdr3_aa: CSVPSAGGRYTF
cdr3_nt: TGCAGCGTGCCTTCTGCAGGAGGGCGCTACACCTTC

v_call: TRBV9
d_call: .
clone_size: .
j_call: TRBJ1-5
cdr3_aa: CASSVLGDSNQPQHF
cdr3_nt: TGTGCCAGCAGCGTATTGGGAGATAGCAATCAGCCCCAGCATTTT

v_call: TRBV27
d_call: .
clone_size: .
j_call: TRBJ2-1
cdr3_aa: CASSRSNEQFF
cdr3_nt: TGTGCCAGCAGCCGCAGCAATGAGCAGTTCTTC

v_call: TRBV7-8
d_call: .
clone_size: .
j_call: TRBJ2-1
cdr3_aa: CASSRQYNEQFF
cdr3_nt: TGTGCCAGCAGCCGACAGTACAATGAGCAGTTCTTC